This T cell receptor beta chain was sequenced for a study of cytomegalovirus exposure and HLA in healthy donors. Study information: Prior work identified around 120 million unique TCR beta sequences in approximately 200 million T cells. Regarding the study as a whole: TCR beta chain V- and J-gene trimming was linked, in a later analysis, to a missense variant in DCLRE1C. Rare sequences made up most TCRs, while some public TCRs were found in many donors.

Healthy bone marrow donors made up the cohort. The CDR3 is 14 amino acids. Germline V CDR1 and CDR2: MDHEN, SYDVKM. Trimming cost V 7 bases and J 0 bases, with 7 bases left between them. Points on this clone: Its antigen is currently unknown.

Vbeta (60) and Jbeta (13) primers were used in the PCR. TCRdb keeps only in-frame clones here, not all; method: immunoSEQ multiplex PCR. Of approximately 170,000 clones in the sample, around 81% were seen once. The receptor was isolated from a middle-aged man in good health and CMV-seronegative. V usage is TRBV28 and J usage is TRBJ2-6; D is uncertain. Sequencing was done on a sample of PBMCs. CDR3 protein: CASNSGSGANVLTF. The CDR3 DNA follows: TGTGCCAGCAACTCAGGCTCTGGGGCCAACGTCCTGACTTTC.